A single T cell receptor (beta chain) is shown here with its context. Its antigen is not identified. These data belong to a study of cytomegalovirus exposure and HLA in healthy donors. Study-level information: Researchers found that about four fifths of about 400 genotyped donors fell within the Caucasian-associated ancestry cluster. Study conclusions and caveats: Most of the CMV-associated TCR beta chains (in a later analysis) appeared to be HLA-restricted. Prediction of most subjects' HLA-A and HLA-B alleles by TCR beta sequences was reportedly accurate.

The primer mix had 60 Vbeta and 13 Jbeta primers. Produced via immunoSEQ multiplex PCR; TCRdb's table is partial and in-frame only. The sample includes about 160,000 clones, about four fifths of them seen just once. This receptor was identified in a woman in her fifties or sixties in good health and CMV-seronegative. What was sequenced was PBMCs.

The CDR3 loop reads CASRAGQKGVETQYF. CDR3 DNA sequence: TGTGCCAGCAGGGCGGGTCAGAAGGGGGTAGAGACCCAGTACTTC. The V and J genes are TRBV6-1 and TRBJ2-5; a weak D match, TRBD1 (6 bases). The CDR3 runs to 15 residues. Germline lookup yields CDR1 MNHNS and CDR2 SASEGT. V shed 6 bases and J shed 4 bases, with 18 bases lying between them.